This record concerns one T cell receptor beta chain sequence. This entry is derived from a study of CXCR3-negative and CXCR3-positive naive CD8 T cells. The V gene's germline CDR1 is SGHTA and CDR2 FQGTGA. The CDR3 spans 16 residues. The authors prepared UMI-labeled TRB cDNA libraries by 5' RACE. With the 5' RACE reads reprocessed, TCRdb shows one record per CDR3 protein and no DNA. The sample's table shows 100,000 to 150,000 distinct CDR3 sequences. The sample consisted of naive CXCR3- CD8+ T cells from blood. Subset of the sample: CD45RO-CCR7+CD27+CD95- naive CD8+ T cells lacking CXCR3 (TNR3-). This chain connects TRBV7-3 to TRBJ2-1; there is no DNA to check the TCRdb D call of TRBD2. This receptor was obtained from a human donor in good health. Some clones in this sample may be carry-over from other donors' samples. CDR3 residues: CASSSSGTSGTNEQFF.